Presented here are 10 T cell receptor beta chains from one specimen sequenced in a study of post-analysis software for immune sequencing data. cDNA libraries for TCR beta contained unique molecular identifiers. One entry per CDR3 protein results from TCRdb running MiXCR on the PCR reads. The top ten hold over 4.5% of the sample, which has roughly 800,000 distinct CDR3 sequences, roughly 46% seen once. The antigens for these receptors are not known. Whole-study findings and limits: A handful of TRBV segments, including TRBV5-6, TRBV5-1 and TRBV20-1, were more frequent in patients than controls.

Sequencing used blood. These receptors were obtained from a girl between 10 and 17 years old with multiple sclerosis.

The J gene is TRBJ1-2, the V gene TRBV29-1; no clear D gene. V lost 3 bases, J lost 11 bases, and 16 bases lay in between. CDR1 is SQVTM and CDR2 is ANQGSEA in the germline V gene. This CDR3 region has 12 residues. CDR3 in DNA: TGCAGCGTTGACGTGCCACAGAGCCGGTACACCTTC. The encoded protein is CSVDVPQSRYTF.

This clonotype has more than one count but fewer than ten. The chain couples TRBV12-3 or TRBV12-4 to TRBJ2-1; D is ambiguous. The CDR3 sequence is 14 residues long. Trimming pared 3 bases from V and 5 bases from J, leaving 11 bases between. The CDR3, as DNA: TGTGCCAGCAGTTTTCAACGGTGGGACAATGAGCAGTTCTTC. Its translation is CASSFQRWDNEQFF.

The CDR3 here is CASSSGLAGRYNEQFF. In DNA form, the CDR3 reads TGCGCCAGCAGCTCGGGACTAGCGGGGCGCTACAATGAGCAGTTCTTC. The V call is TRBV5-1, the J call TRBJ2-1, with TRBD2 identical over 13 bases. V gave up 3 bases and J gave up 3 bases; unmatched junction bases: 3. The CDR3 length is 16 residues. The germline V gene encodes CDR1 SGHRS and CDR2 YFSETQ.

Here the CDR3 reads CASSRGRAEGQYF. The CDR3 DNA is TGCGCCAGCAGCCGGGGGAGGGCTGAGGGGCAGTACTTC. The chain couples TRBV4-3 to TRBJ2-5, with 7 bases lining up with TRBD2. V was clipped by 4 bases and J by 11 bases; unmatched bases: 10. Germline V gene lookup returns CDR1 LGHNA and CDR2 YSLEER. This CDR3 has 13 amino acids.

The genes are TRBV24-1 and TRBJ2-1; D is ambiguous. Germline V CDR1 and CDR2: KGHDR, SFDVKD. The CDR3 is 14 residues long. The germline V and J ends were trimmed by 4 bases and 10 bases, with 16 bases remaining between them. CDR3 sequence (DNA): TGTGCCACCAGTGAAGCTTCCCGCCAGCAAGAGCAGTTCTTC. This sequence encodes CATSEASRQQEQFF.

This clonotype was seen just once. The chain recombines TRBV6-1 with TRBJ2-4; 8 positions match TRBD1. The end of the DNA aligns better with TRBJ2-7, so the J call may be wrong. The CDR3 extends over 12 amino acids. CDR1 is MNHNS and CDR2 is SASEGT in the germline V gene. CDR3: CASGTGYYEQYF. The CDR3 DNA reads as TGTGCCAGCGGGACAGGTTACTACGAGCAGTACTTC.

V usage is TRBV5-1 and J usage is TRBJ2-7; D perhaps matches TRBD1 (6 bases). CDR3 length equals 15 residues. Germline CDR1 reads SGHRS; CDR2 reads YFSETQ. The germline V and J ends were trimmed by 0 bases and 5 bases, with 15 bases remaining between them. CDR3 coding DNA: TGCGCCAGCAGCTTGGGAGGGCAGGGGATCCACGAGCAGTACTTC. It encodes CASSLGGQGIHEQYF.

This clonotype showed up just a few times. This chain connects TRBV20-1 to TRBJ1-2; no clear D. Per the germline V gene, CDR1 is DFQATT and CDR2 is SNEGSKA (reference sequence). This CDR3 has 13 residues. Deletions cut 1 base from V and 6 bases from J, with 12 bases between. The DNA for the CDR3 is TGCAGTGCTAGAGGCGATATCGGAGATGGCTACACCTTC. Amino acid sequence: CSARGDIGDGYTF.

This clonotype showed up just a few times. This sequence joins TRBV5-5 and TRBJ2-5; D is uncertain. Germline V lookup: CDR1 SGHKS, CDR2 YYEKEE (reference sequence). The V and J ends lost 2 bases and 5 bases respectively, with 7 bases between them. The CDR3 spans 12 residues. CDR3 loop: CASSLMGETQYF. In nucleotides, the CDR3 is TGTGCCAGCAGCTTAATGGGGGAGACCCAGTACTTC.

A few counts support this clonotype. The rearrangement uses TRBV11-2 and TRBJ2-3, with 9 positions matching TRBD2. The CDR3 sequence is 16 residues long. The V and J ends lost 6 bases and 10 bases, in that order; junction bases with no gene match: 17. Germline V gene data show CDR1 as SGHAT and CDR2 as FQNNGV. CDR3 sequence reads: CASSLTSGPPRQAQYF. The CDR3 DNA reads as TGTGCCAGCAGTTTGACTAGCGGTCCCCCCCGTCAGGCGCAGTATTTT.